Listed below are T cell receptor beta chains from one sample, sequenced in a study of OX40 agonist ivuxolimab in advanced cancers. The protocol was immunoSEQ multiplex PCR, while the TCRdb copy is restricted to in-frame clones and leaves out a portion. This sample has 50,000 to 75,000 clones, with more than 75% found just once. Sequencing used CD4+ or CD8+ T cells sorted from blood, obtained in a trial of the OX40 agonist ivuxolimab. The receptors shown here come from an adult with an advanced solid tumor such as melanoma, head and neck, liver or kidney cancer. Both conserved end residues are part of each CDR3. D genes are given only for firm matches. Only part of the rows carry a size: once, few, many, or a class if the clone is expanded.

D	V	size	length	J	DNA	CDR3
NA	TRBV5-1	NA	14	TRBJ1-1	TGCGCCAGCAGCTTGGGGACCGGGAACACTGAAGCTTTCTTT	CASSLGTGNTEAFF
NA	TRBV27	NA	14	TRBJ2-2	TGTGCCAGCAGTCCGGGACCGTTCACCGGGGAGCTGTTTTTT	CASSPGPFTGELFF
NA	TRBV18	NA	15	TRBJ1-5	TGTGCCAGCTCCGACTTCAAAAATGGCAATCAGCCCCAGCATTTT	CASSDFKNGNQPQHF
NA	TRBV30	NA	12	TRBJ2-5	TGTGCCTGGGAACAGGGGAGGGAGACCCAGTACTTC	CAWEQGRETQYF
NA	TRBV6-5	NA	14	TRBJ2-7	TGTGCCAGCAGTTTTGGCAGGGGATCCTACGGGCAGTACTTC	CASSFGRGSYGQYF
NA	TRBV5-6	NA	13	TRBJ1-1	TGTGCCAGCAGCTTGGGGGACCCCCTAGGGGCTTTCTTT	CASSLGDPLGAFF
NA	TRBV1	NA	19	TRBJ2-5	TGCACCAGCAGCCAAGGACTTCTACCGCCCCCGCCGCTCCAAGAGACCCAGTACTTC	CTSSQGLLPPPPLQETQYF
TRBD2	TRBV11-2	NA	19	TRBJ2-1	TGTGCCAGCAGCCCCCAAGGGCTAGCGGAATACAGCTCCTACAATGAGCAGTTCTTC	CASSPQGLAEYSSYNEQFF
TRBD1	TRBV6-5	NA	14	TRBJ1-6	TGTGCCAGCAGTTTGTCAGGGGACAGATCACCCCTCCACTTT	CASSLSGDRSPLHF
NA	TRBV4-2	once	15	TRBJ2-1	TGTGCCAGCAGCCAGGGGGTCAGGGAGGAAGATGAGCAGTTCTTC	CASSQGVREEDEQFF
NA	TRBV5-1	NA	14	TRBJ2-5	TGCGCCAGCAGGGACAGTCCCGGTGGGGAGACCCAGTACTTC	CASRDSPGGETQYF
TRBD1	TRBV7-6	NA	16	TRBJ2-1	TGTGCCAGCAGCTTCCGGGACAGGGGGATCTACAATGAGCAGTTCTTC	CASSFRDRGIYNEQFF
NA	TRBV6-1	NA	10	TRBJ2-1	TGTGCCAGCAGTCGAAATGAGCAGTTCTTC	CASSRNEQFF
TRBD1	TRBV7-2	NA	18	TRBJ1-3	TGTGCCAGCAGCTTAGTGGGACAGGGGGCTTTCTCTGGAAACACCATATATTTT	CASSLVGQGAFSGNTIYF
TRBD1	TRBV7-8	few	17	TRBJ1-6	TGTGCCAGCAGCTCTTCCCGACAGGGAGTTGGGGATTCACCCCTCCACTTT	CASSSSRQGVGDSPLHF
NA	TRBV6-1	NA	16	TRBJ1-6	TGTGCCAGCAGTGCAGGGTCGAGCTCCTATAATTCACCCCTCCACTTT	CASSAGSSSYNSPLHF
NA	TRBV7-2	NA	11	TRBJ1-1	TGTGCCAGCAGAAGTGTAACTGAAGCTTTCTTT	CASRSVTEAFF
NA	TRBV7-9	NA	16	TRBJ2-5	TGTGCCAGCACCATGAGGGGGGACTCAAGCCAAGAGACCCAGTACTTC	CASTMRGDSSQETQYF
NA	TRBV6-1	few	13	TRBJ1-5	TGTGCCAGCAGGGAAATCTGGGATCAGCCCCAGCATTTT	CASREIWDQPQHF
TRBD1	TRBV6-5	NA	15	TRBJ1-2	TGTGCCAGCAGGGCTCCGGGACAGGGGAGCTATGGCTACACCTTC	CASRAPGQGSYGYTF
NA	TRBV11-1	NA	14	TRBJ1-1	TGTGCCAGCAGTCGGGGGTCCGTGAACACTGAAGCTTTCTTT	CASSRGSVNTEAFF
TRBD1	TRBV27	NA	15	TRBJ1-4	TGTGCCAGCAGTTACCAGACAGGGGGGTATGAAAAACTGTTTTTT	CASSYQTGGYEKLFF
NA	TRBV2	NA	12	TRBJ2-7	TGTGCCAGCAGTGAAAGCGCCTACGAGCAGTACTTC	CASSESAYEQYF
TRBD1	TRBV2	NA	14	TRBJ1-5	TGTGCCACCCAGACAGGGGTGAGCAATCAGCCCCAGCATTTT	CATQTGVSNQPQHF
TRBD1	TRBV30	NA	14	TRBJ1-5	TGTGCCTGCTCCAGGACAGGCCAAGGGCAGCCCCAGCATTTT	CACSRTGQGQPQHF
NA	TRBV29-1	NA	17	TRBJ2-3	TGCAGCGTTGTCGGGGCGACGATTTCCATTAGCACAGATACGCAGTATTTT	CSVVGATISISTDTQYF
NA	TRBV2	NA	13	TRBJ2-7	TGTGCCAGCAGGGGGACACCAGCGTCCGAGCAGTACTTC	CASRGTPASEQYF